Below are 28 T cell receptor beta chains sequenced from a single sample in a study of response to subunit inactivated influenza vaccine. One entry per CDR3 protein results from TCRdb running MiXCR on the RT-PCR reads. The sample includes 800,000 to 1,000,000 distinct CDR3 sequences, around 21% of them seen just once. The sample in question was PBMCs from blood, obtained around 5 days after vaccination. The receptors originated from a man over 45 who received an inactivated influenza vaccine.

The chain is built from TRBV27 and TRBJ2-3; 9 bases align to TRBD1. CDR3 size: 16 residues. The V and J ends lost 9 bases and 0 bases, in that order; junction bases with no gene match: 10. Germline V CDR1 and CDR2: MNHEY, SMNVEV (reference sequence). For the CDR3, the DNA is TGTGCCAGATGCCTCGGACAGGGGACTAGCACAGATACGCAGTATTTT. This codes for CARCLGQGTSTDTQYF.

The chain employs TRBV28 and TRBJ2-1; 9 bases line up with TRBD2. The CDR3 is 15 amino acids. Unmatched junction bases numbered 7, after V lost 2 bases and J lost 8 bases. From germline, CDR1 is MDHEN and CDR2 SYDVKM. CDR3 in DNA: TGTGCCAGCAGTTTACCAGCGGGAGGTCGGGATGAGCAGTTCTTC. Protein: CASSLPAGGRDEQFF. Combining the CDR3 with reference TRBV28 and TRBJ2-1 gives the whole variable domain DVKVTQSSRYLVKRTGEKVFLECVQDMDHENMFWYRQDPGLGLRLIYFSYDVKMKEKGDIPEGYSVSREKKERFSLILESASTNQTSMYLCASSLPAGGRDEQFFGPGTRLTVL.

V and J are TRBV12-3 or TRBV12-4 and TRBJ2-5; the D is unclear. The V and J ends lost 6 bases and 3 bases respectively, with 17 bases between them. This CDR3 has 15 amino acids. The CDR3 here is CASSYSGRQKETQYF. CDR3 coding DNA: TGTGCCAGCAGCTACTCCGGCAGGCAAAAAGAGACCCAGTACTTC.

V and J are TRBV29-1 and TRBJ1-2; 9 bases map to TRBD1. CDR1 is SQVTM and CDR2 is ANQGSEA in the germline V gene. The CDR3 extends over 13 amino acids. Losses at the gene ends were 7 bases for V and 5 bases for J; bases not matched to a gene: 8. CDR3 in DNA: TGCAGCGCAGACAACAGGGGGCCTTATGGCTACACCTTC. It specifies CSADNRGPYGYTF. Based on the CDR3 plus reference TRBV29-1 and TRBJ1-2, the full variable domain is SAVISQKPSRDICQRGTSLTIQCQVDSQVTMMFWYRQQPGQSLTLIATANQGSEATYESGFVIDKFPISRPNLTFSTLTVSNMSPEDSSIYLCSADNRGPYGYTFGSGTRLTVV.

This clonotype appeared a few times. This rearrangement joins TRBV10-3 to TRBJ2-7; TRBD1 aligns across 8 bases. Trimming removed 5 bases from V and 2 bases from J; junction bases left unmatched: 8. The germline V gene encodes CDR1 ENHRY and CDR2 SYGVKD. This CDR3 has 15 residues. CDR3 DNA: TGTGCCATCAGTAACCCCGGACAGGGCACCTACGAGCAGTACTTC. Translation: CAISNPGQGTYEQYF.

The rearrangement joins TRBV4-3 to TRBJ2-7; D might be TRBD1 (5 bases). The V and J ends lost 1 base and 0 bases respectively, with 10 bases between them. This CDR3 is 15 amino acids long. Looked up from germline, CDR1 is LGHNA and CDR2 is YSLEER. CDR3 nucleotide sequence: TGCGCCAGCAGCCAAGGGCCGGACACCTCCTACGAGCAGTACTTC. It translates to CASSQGPDTSYEQYF.

This clonotype showed up just a few times. The chain joins TRBV5-1 to TRBJ2-2; tentatively, D is TRBD1 (5 bases). CDR1 is SGHRS and CDR2 is YFSETQ in the germline V gene. V was shortened by 1 base and J by 4 bases, with 14 bases between the two germline ends. The CDR3 has 16 residues. For the CDR3, the DNA is TGCGCCAGCAGCTTGAGCCAACAGGCTTCCACCGGGGAGCTGTTTTTT. Protein product: CASSLSQQASTGELFF.

The genes are TRBV19 and TRBJ2-2; TRBD2 matches 7 bases. V lost 7 bases and J lost 4; bases outside the gene matches: 15. The CDR3 has 17 residues. Germline V CDR1 and CDR2: LNHDA, SQIVND (reference sequence). CDR3 loop: CASTPPGLFTGTGELFF. The CDR3 DNA follows: TGTGCCAGTACCCCACCGGGACTATTTACGGGCACCGGGGAGCTGTTTTTT.

The J gene is TRBJ2-2, the V gene TRBV12-3 or TRBV12-4; 15 nucleotides align to TRBD2. Unmatched junction bases numbered 7, after V lost 6 bases and J lost 5 bases. CDR3 length: 17 residues. CDR3 nucleotide sequence: TGTGCCAGCAGCCTTGGACTAGCGGGAGGGGGAACCGGGGAGCTGTTTTTT. It is translated as CASSLGLAGGGTGELFF.

In this sample, this clonotype turned up a few times. The J gene is TRBJ2-1, the V gene TRBV4-3; 16 bases agree with TRBD2. With V trimmed by 3 bases and J by 8 bases, 13 bases remained unmatched. Per the germline V gene, CDR1 is LGHNA and CDR2 is YSLEER. This CDR3 spans 19 amino acids. CDR3 loop: CASSQDGTSGGADPDEQFF. CDR3 coding DNA: TGCGCCAGCAGCCAGGATGGGACTAGCGGGGGGGCCGACCCCGATGAGCAGTTCTTC.

This clonotype was detected a few times. V is TRBV28 and J is TRBJ2-3; D gene unclear. The V end was cut by 2 bases, the J end by 0 bases, with 12 bases between. The CDR3 is 16 amino acids. Germline V gene lookup returns CDR1 MDHEN and CDR2 SYDVKM. CDR3 coding DNA: TGTGCCAGCAGTTTAGATAGCCCACTTAGCACAGATACGCAGTATTTT. Protein sequence: CASSLDSPLSTDTQYF.

This clonotype has only a few counts. The chain links TRBV7-2 to TRBJ1-5; 9 nucleotides line up with TRBD1. Germline assignment: CDR1 SGHTA and CDR2 FQGNSA. CDR3 length: 17 amino acids. The V and J ends lost 1 base and 7 bases, in that order; junction bases with no gene match: 11. Here the CDR3 DNA reads TGTGCCAGCAGCTTAGTAGGCTTCGGGACAGGGATACAGCCCCAGCATTTT. Translation: CASSLVGFGTGIQPQHF.

V is TRBV20-1 and J is TRBJ2-3; D gene uncertain. The CDR3 sequence is 15 residues long. CDR1 DFQATT and CDR2 SNEGSKA come from the germline V gene (reference sequence). V gave up 1 base and J gave up 0 bases, with 11 bases separating them. The CDR3 bases are TGCAGTGCTAGAGTTGAGAGGCTGAGCACAGATACGCAGTATTTT. Translated: CSARVERLSTDTQYF.

CDR3: CASSFPDGRLHF. CDR3 DNA sequence: TGTGCCAGCAGCTTCCCGGACGGTAGGCTCCACTTT. The chain recombines TRBV7-9 with TRBJ1-6, with D unresolved. The CDR3 has 12 residues. Germline CDR1 is SEHNR and CDR2 is FQNEAQ (reference sequence). Trimming left V 3 bases short and J 16 bases short, with 13 bases between. The full variable domain, in which reference TRBV7-9 and TRBJ1-6 provide the parts outside the CDR3, is DTGVSQNPRHKITKRGQNVTFRCDPISEHNRLYWYRQTLGQGPEFLTYFQNEAQLEKSRLLSDRFSAERPKGSFSTLEIQRTEQGDSAMYLCASSFPDGRLHFGNGTRLTVT.

The CDR3 coding sequence is TGTGCCAGCACAACGGGACAGGCTCGAGCTTTCTTT. It encodes CASTTGQARAFF. The V call is TRBV7-9, the J call TRBJ1-1, with 8 bases lining up with TRBD1. CDR1 SEHNR and CDR2 FQNEAQ come from the germline V gene (reference sequence). This CDR3 has 12 residues. After removal of 7 bases from V and 10 bases from J, the junction contained 8 bases not matched to a gene.

The chain combines TRBV9 with TRBJ2-7; D is possibly TRBD2 (6 bases). The CDR3 sequence is 16 residues long. V gave up 0 bases and J gave up 2 bases, with 15 bases separating them. Germline-derived CDR1 and CDR2 are SGDLS and YYNGEE. In DNA form, the CDR3 reads TGTGCCAGCAGCGTAGGGAACCCAGCTAGCGCCTACGAGCAGTACTTC. Its translation: CASSVGNPASAYEQYF. Full variable domain (outside the CDR3, taken from reference TRBV9 and TRBJ2-7): DSGVTQTPKHLITATGQRVTLRCSPRSGDLSVYWYQQSLDQGLQFLIQYYNGEERAKGNILERFSAQQFPDLHSELNLSSLELGDSALYFCASSVGNPASAYEQYFGPGTRLTVT.

This clonotype was detected ten times or more. The chain has TRBV4-1 and TRBJ1-2; D is possibly TRBD1 (5 bases). The CDR3 is 15 residues long. Trimming stripped 1 base from V and 2 bases from J, with 11 bases between. Germline lookup yields CDR1 MGHRA and CDR2 YSYEKL. CDR3 nucleotide sequence: TGCGCCAGCAGCCAAGGTTGGCAGGGAAACTATGGCTACACCTTC. It encodes CASSQGWQGNYGYTF.

The table lists this clonotype with a few counts. This chain links TRBV20-1 with TRBJ2-7; D assignment may be TRBD1 or TRBD2 (5 bases each). The CDR3 is 15 residues long. The V end lost 3 bases, the J end lost 0 bases, and 15 bases lay between the germline ends. Per the germline V gene, CDR1 is DFQATT and CDR2 is SNEGSKA (reference sequence). CDR3 protein: CSASLGDPSSYEQYF. The CDR3 coding sequence is TGCAGTGCTAGTTTGGGGGACCCAAGCTCCTACGAGCAGTACTTC.

This clonotype was picked up a small number of times. This chain connects TRBV4-2 to TRBJ2-2; 7 bases agree with TRBD1. Trimming removed 5 bases from V and 6 bases from J; junction bases left unmatched: 12. The CDR3 is made up of 16 amino acids. Germline V gene data show CDR1 as LGHNA and CDR2 as YNFKEQ. In DNA, the CDR3 is TGTGCCAGCAGCTCACAGGGGATCAAGGTTGCCGGGGAGCTGTTTTTT. Translation gives CASSSQGIKVAGELFF.

The chain carries TRBV7-9 and TRBJ1-5, with 7 bases lining up with TRBD1. Per the germline V gene, CDR1 is SEHNR and CDR2 is FQNEAQ (reference sequence). CDR3 length: 13 residues. The V segment lost 5 bases and the J segment 7 bases; nucleotides outside the gene matches: 5. CDR3 coding DNA: TGTGCCAGCAGCCCGGGGACAGCCCAGCCCCAGCATTTT. It yields the protein CASSPGTAQPQHF.

V usage is TRBV20-1 and J usage is TRBJ2-3, with D perhaps TRBD1 (6 bases). The CDR3 totals 12 residues. Trimming left V 8 bases short and J 4 bases short, with 13 bases between. Germline V gene data show CDR1 as DFQATT and CDR2 as SNEGSKA (reference sequence). CDR3: CSTTGLADTQYF. The CDR3 bases are TGCAGTACTACAGGGTTGGCAGATACGCAGTATTTT.

This clonotype showed up just a few times. This sequence joins TRBV20-1 and TRBJ2-5; possibly TRBD2 for D (5 bases). CDR1 DFQATT and CDR2 SNEGSKA come from the germline V gene (reference sequence). The CDR3 has 12 residues. The CDR3 spells CSAMRVQETQYF. In DNA, the CDR3 is TGCAGCGCAATGAGGGTACAAGAGACCCAGTACTTC.

This clonotype was seen a few times. The chain carries TRBV6-4 and TRBJ2-6; D remains unclear. Germline lookup yields CDR1 MRHNA and CDR2 SNTAGT. The CDR3 totals 14 residues. Trimming cost V 2 bases and J 0 bases, with 2 bases left between them. CDR3 nucleotide sequence: TGTGCCAGCAGTGACACCTCTGGGGCCAACGTCCTGACTTTC. Encoded protein: CASSDTSGANVLTF.

This clonotype was recorded a few times. The chain recombines TRBV4-2 with TRBJ2-7; 9 positions agree with TRBD1. The J segment lost 5 bases and the V segment lost 1 base, leaving 6 bases of the junction unmatched. The germline V gene encodes CDR1 LGHNA and CDR2 YNFKEQ. CDR3 length equals 15 residues. For the CDR3, the DNA is TGTGCCAGCAGCCAAGGGGACAGGGAATGGAACGAGCAGTACTTC. This encodes CASSQGDREWNEQYF.

This clonotype was counted between two and nine times. This chain links TRBV6-5 with TRBJ1-4; D remains unclear. Trimming removed 0 bases at V and 7 bases at J, with 6 bases between. CDR1 MNHEY and CDR2 SVGAGI come from the germline V gene. The CDR3 has 13 amino acids. CDR3 in DNA: TGTGCCAGCAGTTACTCGAGGCGTGAAAAACTGTTTTTT. Residues: CASSYSRREKLFF.

The chain couples TRBV6-2 or TRBV6-3 to TRBJ2-7; 12 nucleotides line up with TRBD2. The germline CDR1 and CDR2 sequences are MNHEY and SVGEGT. Germline trimming cut 4 bases from V and 5 bases from J; bases unmatched to any gene: 6. This CDR3 is built from 15 residues. CDR3 DNA sequence: TGTGCCAGCAGTTCAGCGAGACTAGCGGGAGACGAGCAGTACTTC. It specifies CASSSARLAGDEQYF.

This clonotype was recorded once. V and J are TRBV20-1 and TRBJ2-7; TRBD2 matches 11 bases. The CDR3 sequence is 18 residues long. Germline CDR1 reads DFQATT; CDR2 reads SNEGSKA (reference sequence). The J segment lost 0 bases and the V segment lost 6 bases, leaving 16 bases of the junction unmatched. As DNA, the CDR3 is TGCAGTGCCCCCAGACCTTGGGGACTAGCGGCCCTCTCCTACGAGCAGTACTTC. Its translation: CSAPRPWGLAALSYEQYF.

The rearrangement links TRBV27 to TRBJ2-1; no reliable D call. This CDR3 has 14 amino acids. V was clipped by 5 bases and J by 4 bases, with 12 bases between them. Germline assignment: CDR1 MNHEY and CDR2 SMNVEV (reference sequence). As DNA, the CDR3 is TGTGCCAGCAGTCACGACCTCCGGTACAATGAGCAGTTCTTC. Protein: CASSHDLRYNEQFF.